The 4 T cell receptor beta chains presented below share a single source sample, sequenced in a study of PD-1 blockade in classical Hodgkin lymphoma. Clones were sequenced by immunoSEQ multiplex PCR, and TCRdb holds only the in-frame ones, with some missing. Of 12,000 or so clones listed, about 80% are singletons. Every patient experienced relapse after autologous stem cell transplantation, and brentuximab vedotin exposure varied. The material sequenced was peripheral blood mononuclear cells (PBMCs), taken at baseline. The origin of the receptors is a human donor with classical Hodgkin lymphoma.

This clone occurred once. This sequence joins TRBV6-5 and TRBJ2-5, with TRBD1 matching 9 bases. Germline lookup yields CDR1 MNHEY and CDR2 SVGAGI. This CDR3 spans 15 amino acids. V lost 4 bases and J lost 6; bases outside the gene matches: 9. The CDR3 DNA is TGTGCCAGCAGTTCGGCGGGACAGGGAATTCAGACCCAGTACTTC. Its translation is CASSSAGQGIQTQYF.

This clone occurred a few times. The rearrangement links TRBV29-1 to TRBJ1-2; TRBD1 agrees at 9 bases. This CDR3 has 16 residues. CDR1 and CDR2 (germline): SQVTM, ANQGSEA. The V and J ends lost 7 bases and 0 bases, in that order; junction bases with no gene match: 12. The CDR3 region has the DNA TGCAGCGGATGGACAGGGGCGAGCGGAGCTAACTATGGCTACACCTTC. Amino acid sequence: CSGWTGASGANYGYTF.

The chain uses TRBV6-5 and TRBJ2-2; D possibly corresponds to TRBD1 (6 bases). V gave up 6 bases and J gave up 9 bases, with 8 bases separating them. Germline loops: CDR1 MNHEY, CDR2 SVGAGI. The CDR3 has 11 residues. CDR3 sequence (DNA): TGTGCCAGCAGCACAGGGTGGGAGCTGTTTTTT. It specifies CASSTGWELFF.

The chain joins TRBV27 to TRBJ2-2; D remains unclear. Per the germline V gene, CDR1 is MNHEY and CDR2 is SMNVEV (reference sequence). This CDR3 region has 9 residues. The ends were cut back, 9 bases at V and 13 bases at J, with 9 bases in the middle. The CDR3: CASPWGLFF. The DNA of the CDR3 is TGTGCCAGTCCCTGGGGGCTGTTTTTT.